The 2 T cell receptor beta chains presented below share a single source sample, sequenced in a study of tissue T cells after allogeneic stem cell transplantation. Assay: immunoSEQ multiplex PCR; the TCRdb copy retains only in-frame clones and omits some. The repertoire includes over 6,500 clones, roughly half of them detected once, and under 9.5% sits in the top ten. Regarding time point: mouse harvest day 7 after allogeneic transplant. Tail vein injection delivered 10^7 T-cell-depleted bone marrow cells and 10^6 splenic CD5+ T cells. The source material was lymph node tissue. These receptors all stem from a female BALB/c mouse given C57BL/6 T cells with graft-versus-host disease after an allogeneic hematopoietic cell transplant.

This clone was observed a few times. Germline and genes: mouse. The CDR3 end is not reached by the read, which stops 1 residue before it; the germline J gene fills it in. V and J are TRBV26 and TRBJ2-7; 9 bases fit TRBD1. Germline V gives CDR1 KGHPV, CDR2 FQNQEV (reference sequence). The CDR3 length is 13 residues. The trim removed 5 bases at V and 3 bases at J, leaving 2 bases unmatched. The CDR3 loop is CASSRGQGYEQYF. CDR3 DNA (partial): TGTGCCAGCAGTAGGGGACAGGGCTATGAACAGTAC.

To note about this clone: Gene names follow the mouse nomenclature. The read ends 1 residue before the CDR3 terminus; that terminus is restored from the germline J gene. V is TRBV15 and J is TRBJ1-1; the D is unclear. Germline V lookup: CDR1 SGHND, CDR2 FRSKSL. V lost 1 base and J 0 bases, leaving 3 bases between the germline ends. This CDR3 region has 13 residues. The CDR3 bases that were read are TGTGCCAGCAGTTTAGATCAGAACACAGAAGTCTTC. Its translation is CASSLDQNTEVF. In full, the CDR3 is CASSLDQNTEVFF.